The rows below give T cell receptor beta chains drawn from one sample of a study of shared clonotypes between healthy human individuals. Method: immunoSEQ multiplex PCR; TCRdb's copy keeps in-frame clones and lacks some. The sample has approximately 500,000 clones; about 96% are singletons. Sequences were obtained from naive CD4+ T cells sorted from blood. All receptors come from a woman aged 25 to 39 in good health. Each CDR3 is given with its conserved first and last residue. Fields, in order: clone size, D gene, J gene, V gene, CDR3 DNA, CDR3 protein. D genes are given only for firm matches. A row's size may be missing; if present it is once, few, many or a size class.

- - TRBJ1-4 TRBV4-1 TGCGCCAGCAGCCAGGGAGGGGGGAGTAATGAAAAACTGTTTTTT CASSQGGGSNEKLFF
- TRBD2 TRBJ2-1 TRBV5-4 TGTGCCAGCAGCTCGACTAGCGGGAGCCTCAATGAGCAGTTCTTC CASSSTSGSLNEQFF
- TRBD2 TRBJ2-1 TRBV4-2 TGTGCCAGCAGCCGGGAGCGGGAGGTTAATGAGCAGTTCTTC CASSREREVNEQFF
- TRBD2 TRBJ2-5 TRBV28 TGTGCCAGCAGGATAGCGGGGAACCAAGAGACCCAGTACTTC CASRIAGNQETQYF
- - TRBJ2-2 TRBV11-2 TGTGCCAGCAGCGTAACGAGGGACGGGGAGCTGTTTTTT CASSVTRDGELFF
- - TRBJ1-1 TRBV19 TGTGCCAGTAGGGGGAACGCCCAAAACACTGAAGCTTTCTTT CASRGNAQNTEAFF
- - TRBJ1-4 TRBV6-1 TGTGCCAGCAGTGAAGGCGGGGAGGGTGAAAAACTGTTTTTT CASSEGGEGEKLFF
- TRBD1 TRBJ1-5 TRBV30 TGTGCCTGGAGTGTTTCAGGGGGCTATAGCAATCAGCCCCAGCATTTT CAWSVSGGYSNQPQHF
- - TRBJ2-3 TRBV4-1 TGCGCCAGCAGCCAAGGGAAATGGCCCACAGATACGCAGTATTTT CASSQGKWPTDTQYF
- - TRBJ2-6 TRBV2 TGTGCCAGCAAAACAATGGGGGGCTCTGGGGCCAACGTCCTGACTTTC CASKTMGGSGANVLTF
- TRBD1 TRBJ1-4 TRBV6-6 TGTGCCAGCAGTACTGACAGGGGTAATGAAAAACTGTTTTTT CASSTDRGNEKLFF
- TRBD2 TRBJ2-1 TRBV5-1 TGCGCCAGCAGCTCGACTGGACTAGCGGGAGGCAATGAGCAGTTCTTC CASSSTGLAGGNEQFF
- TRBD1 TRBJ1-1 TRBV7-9 TGTGCCAGCAGCAATCGGGACAGGGGAAACACTGAAGCTTTCTTT CASSNRDRGNTEAFF
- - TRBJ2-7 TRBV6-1 TGTGCCAGCAGTGAAATAAGCTCCTACGAGCAGTACTTC CASSEISSYEQYF
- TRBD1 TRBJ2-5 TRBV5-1 TGCGCCAGCAGCTTGGGCCGACAGGGGGCGAAGACCCAGTACTTC CASSLGRQGAKTQYF
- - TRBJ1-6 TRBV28 TGTGCCAGCAGTTTCTCCTCATCTAATTCACCCCTCCACTTT CASSFSSSNSPLHF
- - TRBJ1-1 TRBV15 TGTGCCACCAGCCTCTTCGGACAGAACACTGAAGCTTTCTTT CATSLFGQNTEAFF
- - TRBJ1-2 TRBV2 TGTGCCAGCAGTGTTCAGGGTTTGAACTATGGCTACACCTTC CASSVQGLNYGYTF
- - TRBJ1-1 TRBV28 TGTGCCAGCAGTTTCGGCGGGGCCGTCCTTTGGGACACTGAAGCTTTCTTT CASSFGGAVLWDTEAFF
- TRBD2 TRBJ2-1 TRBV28 TGTGCCAGCAGCCGGACTAGCGGGAGCCATTTCTTC CASSRTSGSHFF
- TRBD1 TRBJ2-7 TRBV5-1 TGCGCCAGCAGCTTGGCCCGGACAGGGGTTTCCTACGAGCAGTACTTC CASSLARTGVSYEQYF
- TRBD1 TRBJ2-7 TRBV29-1 TGCAGCGCACGGGACAGGGACTACGAGCAGTACTTC CSARDRDYEQYF
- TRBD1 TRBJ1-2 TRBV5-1 TGCGCCAGCAGCTTGGGAGGGACAGACTATGGCTACACCTTC CASSLGGTDYGYTF
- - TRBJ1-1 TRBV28 TGTGCCAGCAGTTTACCGGTCGGCAGGTACACTGAAGCTTTCTTT CASSLPVGRYTEAFF
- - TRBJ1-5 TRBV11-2 TGTGCCAGCAGCACCGGACATGGAGGTCATTGGCCCCAGCATTTT CASSTGHGGHWPQHF
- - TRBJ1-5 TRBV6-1 TGTGCCAGCAGCGTAGGGTGGTTTGGTAATCAGCCCCAGCATTTT CASSVGWFGNQPQHF
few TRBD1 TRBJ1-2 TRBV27 TGTGCCAGCGGACATGAGACAGGGCGGAATGGCTACACCTTC CASGHETGRNGYTF
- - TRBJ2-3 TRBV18 TGTGCCAGCTCGCGATCAAGCCCAGATACGCAGTATTTT CASSRSSPDTQYF
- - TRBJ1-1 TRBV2 TGTGCCAGCAAGGACAGAAAGGGGGGGAACACTGAAGCTTTCTTT CASKDRKGGNTEAFF
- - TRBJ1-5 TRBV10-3 TGTGCCATCAGTGAGTCAGGACCGAATATCCAGCCCCAGCATTTT CAISESGPNIQPQHF
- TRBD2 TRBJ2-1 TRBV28 TGTGCCAGCATGCCTAGCGGGGTCGATGAGCAGTTCTTC CASMPSGVDEQFF
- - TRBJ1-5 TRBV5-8 TGTGCCAGCAGGCCCGTTGGAGGGAGCCAGCCCCAGCATTTT CASRPVGGSQPQHF
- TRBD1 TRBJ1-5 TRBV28 TGTGCCAGCAGACCCGGACAGGGCGGTCAGCCCCAGCATTTT CASRPGQGGQPQHF
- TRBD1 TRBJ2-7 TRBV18 TGTGCCAGCTCACCCGACAGGGTCGCATCCTACGAGCAGTACTTC CASSPDRVASYEQYF
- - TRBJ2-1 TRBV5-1 TGCGCCAGCAGCTTCTCGGCCAGTGAGCAGTTCTTC CASSFSASEQFF
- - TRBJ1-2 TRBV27 TGTGCCAGCAGTGTCGGAGGTCATGGCTACACCTTC CASSVGGHGYTF
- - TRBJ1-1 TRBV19 TGTGCCAGTAGTATCTTCGGGAAGAACACTGAAGCTTTCTTT CASSIFGKNTEAFF
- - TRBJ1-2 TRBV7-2 TGTGCCAGCAGCTTAGCGCTGGGGGCGCAAGGCTACACCTTC CASSLALGAQGYTF
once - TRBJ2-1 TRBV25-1 TGTGCCAGCAGTGCATACAATGAGCAGTTCTTC CASSAYNEQFF
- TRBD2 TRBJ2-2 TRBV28 TGTGCCAGCAGCAGACTAGCGGGAGGAGGGTATGTGGAGCTGTTTTTT CASSRLAGGGYVELFF
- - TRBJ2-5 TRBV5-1 TGCGCCAGCAGCCAGCAAGGTGAAGAGACCCAGTACTTC CASSQQGEETQYF
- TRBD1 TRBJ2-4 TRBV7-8 TGTGCCAGCAGCCCTCAGGGACAGGGAGAGACCAAAAACATTCAGTACTTC CASSPQGQGETKNIQYF
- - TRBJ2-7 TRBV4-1 TGCGCCAGCAGCCAAGAGCGCGCGATTAGCGGATTAAAAGGATACGAGCAGTACTTC CASSQERAISGLKGYEQYF
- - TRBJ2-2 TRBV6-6 TGTGCCAGCCTATCGGGGACGAACACCGGGGAGCTGTTTTTT CASLSGTNTGELFF